The 3 T cell receptor beta chains presented below share a single source sample, sequenced in a study of early T cells in non-severe SARS-CoV-2 infection. TCRdb reanalysed the 5' RACE reads using MiXCR and keeps one entry per CDR3 protein. The sample includes approximately 81,000 distinct CDR3 sequences, over 10% of them seen just once. Sequenced material: whole blood. The receptors shown here come from an adult who was a healthcare worker with PCR-confirmed SARS-CoV-2 infection or an uninfected control (not recorded which).

The chain couples TRBV27 to TRBJ2-3; 10 nucleotides agree with TRBD1. Germline assignment: CDR1 MNHEY and CDR2 SMNVEV (reference sequence). J was trimmed by 6 bases and V by 6 bases; bases with no gene match: 12. This CDR3 has 16 amino acids. The CDR3 is CASSPPRTGGVDTQYF. The DNA for the CDR3 is TGTGCCAGCAGCCCCCCCAGGACAGGGGGTGTCGATACGCAGTATTTT.

This clonotype has just a few counts. The chain joins TRBV2 to TRBJ2-1, with 8 positions matching TRBD1. The CDR3 loop spans 14 amino acids. Germline V CDR1 and CDR2: SNHLY, FYNNEI. With 6 bases clipped from V and 2 bases from J, the junction kept 3 bases outside the gene matches. CDR3 sequence: CASRGQVTYNEQFF. CDR3 DNA: TGTGCCAGCAGGGGACAGGTCACCTACAATGAGCAGTTCTTC.

The table lists this clonotype with a few counts. V and J are TRBV29-1 and TRBJ2-5; 15 bases agree with TRBD2. Germline V CDR1 and CDR2: SQVTM, ANQGSEA. The J segment lost 3 bases and the V segment lost 5 bases, leaving 4 bases of the junction unmatched. The CDR3 sequence is 15 residues long. The CDR3 DNA is TGCAGCGTTTGGACTAGCGGGAGGGGAAAAGAGACCCAGTACTTC. This sequence encodes CSVWTSGRGKETQYF.